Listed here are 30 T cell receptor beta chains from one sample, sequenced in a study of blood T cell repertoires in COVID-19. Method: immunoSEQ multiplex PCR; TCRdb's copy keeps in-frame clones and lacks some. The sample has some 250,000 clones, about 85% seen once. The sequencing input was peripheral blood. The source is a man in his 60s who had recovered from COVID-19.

The CDR3: CASSLVTGLGTDTQYF. CDR3 DNA sequence: TGTGCCAGCAGCTTAGTAACTGGACTAGGCACAGATACGCAGTATTTT. V and J are TRBV11-2 and TRBJ2-3; 7 nucleotides agree with TRBD2. V dropped 1 base and J dropped 1; count of bases not matched to a gene: 5. This CDR3 is built from 16 residues. CDR1 and CDR2 (germline): SGHAT, FQNNGV.

The CDR3 spells CASSSWYWTERLSNYGYTF. Here the CDR3 DNA reads TGTGCCAGCAGCTCGTGGTACTGGACTGAAAGGTTGTCTAACTATGGCTACACCTTC. The genes are TRBV5-6 and TRBJ1-2; D gene ambiguous. Germline CDR1 and CDR2: SGHDT and YYEEEE. This CDR3 has 19 amino acids. Trimming took 3 bases from V and 0 from J, leaving 24 bases between them.

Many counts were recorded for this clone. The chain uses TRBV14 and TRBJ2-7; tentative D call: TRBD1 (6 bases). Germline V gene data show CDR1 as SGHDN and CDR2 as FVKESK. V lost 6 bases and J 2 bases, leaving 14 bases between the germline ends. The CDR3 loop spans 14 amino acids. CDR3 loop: CASSTGQGTYEQYF. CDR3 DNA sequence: TGTGCCAGCAGTACTGGGCAGGGGACCTACGAGCAGTACTTC. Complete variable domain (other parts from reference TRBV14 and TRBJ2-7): EAGVTQFPSHSVIEKGQTVTLRCDPISGHDNLYWYRRVMGKEIKFLLHFVKESKQDESGMPNNRFLAERTGGTYSTLKVQPAELEDSGVYFCASSTGQGTYEQYFGPGTRLTVT.

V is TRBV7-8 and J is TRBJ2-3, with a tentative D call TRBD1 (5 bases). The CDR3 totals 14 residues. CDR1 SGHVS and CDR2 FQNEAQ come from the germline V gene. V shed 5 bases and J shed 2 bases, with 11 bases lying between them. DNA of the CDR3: TGTGCCAGCAGCAAAGGGGTATCCACAGATACGCAGTATTTT. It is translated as CASSKGVSTDTQYF.

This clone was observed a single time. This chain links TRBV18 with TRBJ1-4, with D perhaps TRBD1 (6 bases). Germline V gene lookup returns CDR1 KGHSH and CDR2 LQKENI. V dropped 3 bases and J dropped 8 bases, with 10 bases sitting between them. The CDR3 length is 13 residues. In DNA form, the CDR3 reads TGTGCCAGCTCACCGCCAGGGGTAGAAAAACTGTTTTTT. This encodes CASSPPGVEKLFF.

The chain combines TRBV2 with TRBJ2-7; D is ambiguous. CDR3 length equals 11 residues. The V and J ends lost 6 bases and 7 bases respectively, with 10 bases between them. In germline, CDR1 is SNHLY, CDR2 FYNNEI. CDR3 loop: CASRGYREQYF. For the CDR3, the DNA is TGTGCCAGCAGGGGCTATCGGGAGCAGTACTTC.

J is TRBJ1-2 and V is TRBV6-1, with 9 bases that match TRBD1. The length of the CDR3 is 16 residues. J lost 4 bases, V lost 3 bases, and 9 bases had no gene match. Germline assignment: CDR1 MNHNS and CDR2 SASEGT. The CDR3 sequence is CASSEREGQGPYGYTF. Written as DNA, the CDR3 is TGTGCCAGCAGTGAGCGTGAGGGACAGGGCCCCTATGGCTACACCTTC.

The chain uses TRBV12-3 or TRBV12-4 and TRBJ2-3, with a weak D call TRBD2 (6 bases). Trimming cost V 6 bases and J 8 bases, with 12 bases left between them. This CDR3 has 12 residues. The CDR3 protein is CASSRGMGTQYF. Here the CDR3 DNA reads TGTGCCAGCAGCCGGGGGATGGGTACGCAGTATTTT.

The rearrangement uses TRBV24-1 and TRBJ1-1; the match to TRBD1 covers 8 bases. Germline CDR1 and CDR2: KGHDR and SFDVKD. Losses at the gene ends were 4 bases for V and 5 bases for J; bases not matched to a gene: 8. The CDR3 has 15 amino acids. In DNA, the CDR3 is TGTGCCACCAGTGACCCCAACAGGGGGAGGACTGAAGCTTTCTTT. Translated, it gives CATSDPNRGRTEAFF.

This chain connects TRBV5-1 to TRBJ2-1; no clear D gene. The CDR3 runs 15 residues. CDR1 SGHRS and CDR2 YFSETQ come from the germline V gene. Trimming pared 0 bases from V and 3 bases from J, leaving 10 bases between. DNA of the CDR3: TGCGCCAGCAGCTTGGCCCTGCAGCGCTACAATGAGCAGTTCTTC. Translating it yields CASSLALQRYNEQFF. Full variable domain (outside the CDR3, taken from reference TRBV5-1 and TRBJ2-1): KAGVTQTPRYLIKTRGQQVTLSCSPISGHRSVSWYQQTPGQGLQFLFEYFSETQRNKGNFPGRFSGRQFSNSRSEMNVSTLELGDSALYLCASSLALQRYNEQFFGPGTRLTVL.

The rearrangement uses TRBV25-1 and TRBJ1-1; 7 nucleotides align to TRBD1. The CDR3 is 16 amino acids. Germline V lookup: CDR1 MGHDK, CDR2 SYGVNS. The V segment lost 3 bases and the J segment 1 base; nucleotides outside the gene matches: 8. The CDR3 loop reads CASSEKRQGGNTEAFF. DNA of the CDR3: TGTGCCAGCAGTGAGAAAAGACAGGGAGGGAACACTGAAGCTTTCTTT.

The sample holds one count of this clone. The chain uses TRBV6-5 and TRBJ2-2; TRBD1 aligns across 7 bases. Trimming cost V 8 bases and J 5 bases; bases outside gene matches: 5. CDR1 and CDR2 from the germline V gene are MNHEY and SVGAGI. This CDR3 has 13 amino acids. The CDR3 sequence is CASYRGGTGELFF. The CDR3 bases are TGTGCCAGCTACAGGGGTGGGACCGGGGAGCTGTTTTTT.

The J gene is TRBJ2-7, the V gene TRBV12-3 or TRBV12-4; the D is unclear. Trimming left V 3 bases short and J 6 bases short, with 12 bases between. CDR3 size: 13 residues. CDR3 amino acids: CASSFSPRFEQYF. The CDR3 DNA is TGTGCCAGCAGTTTTTCCCCCAGGTTCGAGCAGTACTTC.

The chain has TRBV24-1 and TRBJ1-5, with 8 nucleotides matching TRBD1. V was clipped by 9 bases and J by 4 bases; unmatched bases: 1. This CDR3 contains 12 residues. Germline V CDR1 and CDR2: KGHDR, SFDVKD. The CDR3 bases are TGTGCCACCGGGACAGGAAATCAGCCCCAGCATTTT. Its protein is CATGTGNQPQHF.

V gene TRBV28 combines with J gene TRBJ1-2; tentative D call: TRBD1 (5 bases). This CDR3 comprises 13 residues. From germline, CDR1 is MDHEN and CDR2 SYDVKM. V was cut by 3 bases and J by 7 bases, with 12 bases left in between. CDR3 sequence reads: CASSFRVPVGYTF. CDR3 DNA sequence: TGTGCCAGCAGTTTCAGGGTTCCGGTTGGCTACACCTTC.

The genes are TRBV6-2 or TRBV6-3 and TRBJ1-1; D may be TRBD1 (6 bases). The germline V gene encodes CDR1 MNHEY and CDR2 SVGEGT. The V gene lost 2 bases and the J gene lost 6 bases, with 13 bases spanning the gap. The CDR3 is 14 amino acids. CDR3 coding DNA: TGTGCCAGCAGTTACCCCCAGGGGTGGGCTGAAGCTTTCTTT. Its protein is CASSYPQGWAEAFF.

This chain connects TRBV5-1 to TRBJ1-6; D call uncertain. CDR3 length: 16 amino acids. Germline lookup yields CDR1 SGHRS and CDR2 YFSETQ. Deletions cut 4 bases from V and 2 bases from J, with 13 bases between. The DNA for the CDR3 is TGCGCCAGCAGCCCAGAAGGACTAGCCTATAATTCACCCCTCCACTTT. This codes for CASSPEGLAYNSPLHF. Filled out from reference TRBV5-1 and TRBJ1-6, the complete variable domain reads KAGVTQTPRYLIKTRGQQVTLSCSPISGHRSVSWYQQTPGQGLQFLFEYFSETQRNKGNFPGRFSGRQFSNSRSEMNVSTLELGDSALYLCASSPEGLAYNSPLHFGNGTRLTVT.

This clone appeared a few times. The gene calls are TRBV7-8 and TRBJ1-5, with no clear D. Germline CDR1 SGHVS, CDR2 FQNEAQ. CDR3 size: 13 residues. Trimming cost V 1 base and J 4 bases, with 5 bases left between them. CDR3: CASSLVPNQPQHF. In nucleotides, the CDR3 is TGTGCCAGCAGCTTAGTCCCAAATCAGCCCCAGCATTTT.

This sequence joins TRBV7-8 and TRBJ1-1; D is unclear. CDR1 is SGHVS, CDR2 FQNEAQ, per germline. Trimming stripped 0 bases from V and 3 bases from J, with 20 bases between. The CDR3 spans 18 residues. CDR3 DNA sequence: TGTGCCAGCAGCTTAGCAGGGAGTAGCGGCTTTATGGACACTGAAGCTTTCTTT. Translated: CASSLAGSSGFMDTEAFF.

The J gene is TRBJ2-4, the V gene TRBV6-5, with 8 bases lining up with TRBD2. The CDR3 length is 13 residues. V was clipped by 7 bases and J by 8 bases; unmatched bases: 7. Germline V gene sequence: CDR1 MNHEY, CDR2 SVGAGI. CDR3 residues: CASNPGGGDIQYF. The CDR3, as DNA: TGTGCCAGCAACCCCGGGGGGGGAGACATTCAGTACTTC.

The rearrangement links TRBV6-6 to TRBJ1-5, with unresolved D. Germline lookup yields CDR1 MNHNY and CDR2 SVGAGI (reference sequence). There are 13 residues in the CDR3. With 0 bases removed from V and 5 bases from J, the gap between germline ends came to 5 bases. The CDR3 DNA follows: TGTGCCAGCAGTTACTCGCAGGATCAGCCCCAGCATTTT. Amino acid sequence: CASSYSQDQPQHF.

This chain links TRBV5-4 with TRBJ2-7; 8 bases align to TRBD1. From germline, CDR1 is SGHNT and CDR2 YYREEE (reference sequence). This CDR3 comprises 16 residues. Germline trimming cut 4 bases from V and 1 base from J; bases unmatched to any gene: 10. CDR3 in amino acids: CASSDETGQGSYEQYF. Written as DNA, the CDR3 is TGTGCCAGCAGCGACGAAACCGGACAGGGTTCCTACGAGCAGTACTTC.

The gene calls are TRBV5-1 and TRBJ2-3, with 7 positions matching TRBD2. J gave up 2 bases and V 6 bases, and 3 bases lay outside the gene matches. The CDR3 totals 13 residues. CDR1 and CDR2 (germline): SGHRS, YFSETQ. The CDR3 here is CASTRGDTDTQYF. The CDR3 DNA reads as TGCGCCAGCACCCGGGGGGACACAGATACGCAGTATTTT.

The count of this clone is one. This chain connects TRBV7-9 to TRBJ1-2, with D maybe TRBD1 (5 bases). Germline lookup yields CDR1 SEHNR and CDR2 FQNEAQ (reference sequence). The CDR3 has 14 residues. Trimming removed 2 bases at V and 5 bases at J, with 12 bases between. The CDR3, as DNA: TGTGCCAGCAGCTTAATCGACAGCATTTATGGCTACACCTTC. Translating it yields CASSLIDSIYGYTF.

This CDR3 reads CASSLAGYSPLHF. DNA of the CDR3: TGTGCCAGCAGCTTGGCGGGGTACTCACCCCTCCACTTT. V gene TRBV5-5 combines with J gene TRBJ1-6; D gene unclear. The germline V and J ends were trimmed by 0 bases and 10 bases, with 8 bases remaining between them. From germline, CDR1 is SGHKS and CDR2 YYEKEE (reference sequence). CDR3 length equals 13 residues.

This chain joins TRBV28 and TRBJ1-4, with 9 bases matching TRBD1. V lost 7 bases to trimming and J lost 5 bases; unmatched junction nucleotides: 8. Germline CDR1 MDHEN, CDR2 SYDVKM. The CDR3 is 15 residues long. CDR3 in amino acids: CASTLSGQGNEKLFF. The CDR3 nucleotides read TGTGCCAGCACCTTATCGGGACAGGGCAATGAAAAACTGTTTTTT.

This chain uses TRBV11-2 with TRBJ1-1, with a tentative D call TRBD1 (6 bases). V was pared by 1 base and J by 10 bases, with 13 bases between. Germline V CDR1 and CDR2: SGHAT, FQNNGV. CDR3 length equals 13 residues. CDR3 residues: CASSLARGGGAFF. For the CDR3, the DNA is TGTGCCAGCAGCTTAGCTCGAGGGGGGGGAGCTTTCTTT.

The CDR3 reads CATSGGGGSSYNSPLHF. CDR3 coding DNA: TGTGCCACCAGCGGGGGAGGGGGGAGCTCCTATAATTCACCCCTCCACTTT. The chain is built from TRBV15 and TRBJ1-6; D perhaps matches TRBD1 (6 bases). V lost 5 bases and J 0 bases, leaving 14 bases between the germline ends. The CDR3 is made up of 17 amino acids. Germline CDR1 is LNHNV and CDR2 is YYDKDF (reference sequence).

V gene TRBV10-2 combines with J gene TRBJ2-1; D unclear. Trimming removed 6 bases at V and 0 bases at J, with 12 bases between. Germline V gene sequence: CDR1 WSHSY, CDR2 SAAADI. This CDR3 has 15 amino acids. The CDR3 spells CASRGQAISYNEQFF. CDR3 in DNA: TGCGCCAGCAGGGGTCAAGCGATCTCCTACAATGAGCAGTTCTTC.

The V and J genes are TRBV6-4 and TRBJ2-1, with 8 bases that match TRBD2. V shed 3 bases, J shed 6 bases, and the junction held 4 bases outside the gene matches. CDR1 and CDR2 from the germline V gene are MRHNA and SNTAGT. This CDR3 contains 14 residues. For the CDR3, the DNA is TGTGCCAGCAGTGAGCGGGGGGACTCCAATGAGCAGTTCTTC. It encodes CASSERGDSNEQFF.